Here is one TCR beta chain with its context. CDR1 is GTSNPN, CDR2 SVGIG, per germline (reference sequence). Between the trimmed V and J ends, which lost 0 bases and 2 bases, there was a span of 8 bases. The CDR3 totals 14 residues. This sample was taken from a study of blood T cell repertoires in COVID-19. About the research overall: COVID-19 samples collected from the United States, Italy and Spain covered acute and convalescent phases.

Original processing notes: Researchers report that nucleated cell counts were estimated from reference gene primer amplification. Sequenced by immunoSEQ multiplex PCR; TCRdb stores in-frame clones only, minus some. For V, J and clone size, that table is used; D and trimming come from the DNA. Among about 210,000 clones listed, just under 90% were seen once. The sequenced sample consisted of peripheral blood. This TCR derives from a man aged 60-69 years who had recovered from COVID-19. The rearrangement links TRBV30 to TRBJ1-5; D remains ambiguous. This CDR3 is CAWSVLHGNQPQHF. The DNA of the CDR3 is TGTGCCTGGAGTGTACTACATGGCAATCAGCCCCAGCATTTT.